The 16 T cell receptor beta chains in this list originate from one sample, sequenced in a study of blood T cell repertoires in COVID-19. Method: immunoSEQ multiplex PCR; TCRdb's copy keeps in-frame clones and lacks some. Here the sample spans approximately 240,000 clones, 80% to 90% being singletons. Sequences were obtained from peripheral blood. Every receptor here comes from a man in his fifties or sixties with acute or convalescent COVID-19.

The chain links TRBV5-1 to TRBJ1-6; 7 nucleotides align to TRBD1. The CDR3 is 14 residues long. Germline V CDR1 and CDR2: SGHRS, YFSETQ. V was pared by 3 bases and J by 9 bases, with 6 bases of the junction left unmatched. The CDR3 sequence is CASSYDRVGSPLHF. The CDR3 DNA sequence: TGCGCCAGCAGCTACGACAGGGTGGGTTCACCCCTCCACTTT.

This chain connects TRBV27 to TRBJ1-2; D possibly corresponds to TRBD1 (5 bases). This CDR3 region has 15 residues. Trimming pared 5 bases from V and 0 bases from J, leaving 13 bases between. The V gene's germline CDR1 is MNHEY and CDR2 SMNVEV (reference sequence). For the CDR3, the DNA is TGTGCCAGCAGTCCCCCAGGGCAAACTAACTATGGCTACACCTTC. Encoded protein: CASSPPGQTNYGYTF.

The CDR3 is CAWSRGADYGYTF. CDR3 coding DNA: TGTGCCTGGAGCAGGGGGGCGGACTATGGCTACACCTTC. The rearrangement links TRBV30 to TRBJ1-2; 7 bases are shared with TRBD1. The CDR3 contains 13 residues. Trimming cost V 3 bases and J 3 bases; bases outside gene matches: 4. The germline V gene encodes CDR1 GTSNPN and CDR2 SVGIG (reference sequence). The full variable domain, completed using reference TRBV30 and TRBJ1-2, is SQTIHQWPATLVQPVGSPLSLECTVEGTSNPNLYWYRQAAGRGLQLLFYSVGIGQISSEVPQNLSASRPQDRQFILSSKKLLLSDSGFYLCAWSRGADYGYTFGSGTRLTVV.

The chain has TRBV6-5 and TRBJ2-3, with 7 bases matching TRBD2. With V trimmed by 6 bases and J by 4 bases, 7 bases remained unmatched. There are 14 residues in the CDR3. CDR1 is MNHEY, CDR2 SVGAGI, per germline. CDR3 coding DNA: TGTGCCAGCAGAGCGGGAACGACGGCAGATACGCAGTATTTT. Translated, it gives CASRAGTTADTQYF.

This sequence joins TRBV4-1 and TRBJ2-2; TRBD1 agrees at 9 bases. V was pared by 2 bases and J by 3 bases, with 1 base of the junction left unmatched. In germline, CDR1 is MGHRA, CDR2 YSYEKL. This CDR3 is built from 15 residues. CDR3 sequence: CASSQRTGDTGELFF. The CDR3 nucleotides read TGCGCCAGCAGCCAAAGGACAGGGGACACCGGGGAGCTGTTTTTT.

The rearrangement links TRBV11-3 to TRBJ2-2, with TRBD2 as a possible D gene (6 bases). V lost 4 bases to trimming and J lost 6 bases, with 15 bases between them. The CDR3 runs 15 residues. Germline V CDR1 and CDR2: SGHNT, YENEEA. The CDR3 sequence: CASSYRGTSAGELFF. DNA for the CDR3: TGTGCCAGCAGCTATCGGGGGACGAGCGCCGGGGAGCTGTTTTTT.

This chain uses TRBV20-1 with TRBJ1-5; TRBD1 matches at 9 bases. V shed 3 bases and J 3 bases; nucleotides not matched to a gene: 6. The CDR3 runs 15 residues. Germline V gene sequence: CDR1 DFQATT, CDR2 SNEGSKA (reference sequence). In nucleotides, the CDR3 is TGCAGTGCTAGTGGGGGACAGGGAAACAATCAGCCCCAGCATTTT. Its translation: CSASGGQGNNQPQHF.

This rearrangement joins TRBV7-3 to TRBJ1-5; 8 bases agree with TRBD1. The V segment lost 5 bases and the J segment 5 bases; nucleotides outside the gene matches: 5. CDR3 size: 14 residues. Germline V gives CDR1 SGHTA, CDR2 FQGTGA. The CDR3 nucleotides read TGTGCCAGCAGCCTACAGGGGGGGCATCAGCCCCAGCATTTT. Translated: CASSLQGGHQPQHF.

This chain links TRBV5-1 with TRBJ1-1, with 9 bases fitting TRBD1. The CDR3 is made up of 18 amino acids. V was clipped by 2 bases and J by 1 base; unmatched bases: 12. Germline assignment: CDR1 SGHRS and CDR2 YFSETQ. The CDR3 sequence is CASSLPNRGRVGNTEAFF. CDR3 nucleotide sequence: TGCGCCAGCAGCTTACCCAACAGGGGGCGAGTTGGGAACACTGAAGCTTTCTTT.

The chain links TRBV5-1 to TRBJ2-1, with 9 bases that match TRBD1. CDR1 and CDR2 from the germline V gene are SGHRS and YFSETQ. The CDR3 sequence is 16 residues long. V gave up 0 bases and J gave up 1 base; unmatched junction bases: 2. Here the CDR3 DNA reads TGCGCCAGCAGCTTGGTAGGGACAGGGTCCTACAATGAGCAGTTCTTC. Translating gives CASSLVGTGSYNEQFF.

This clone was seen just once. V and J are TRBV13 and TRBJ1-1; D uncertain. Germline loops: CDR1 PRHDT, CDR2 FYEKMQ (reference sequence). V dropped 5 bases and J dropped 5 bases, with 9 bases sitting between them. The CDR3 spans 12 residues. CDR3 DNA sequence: TGTGCCAGCAGCCCCTCGCGGACTGAAGCTTTCTTT. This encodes CASSPSRTEAFF.

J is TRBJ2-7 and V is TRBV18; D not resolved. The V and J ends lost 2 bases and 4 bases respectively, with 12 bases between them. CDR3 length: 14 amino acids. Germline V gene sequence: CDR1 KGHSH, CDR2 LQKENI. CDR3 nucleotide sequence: TGTGCCAGCTCACCAGGCGACATACGGTACGAGCAGTACTTC. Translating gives CASSPGDIRYEQYF.

In nucleotides, the CDR3 is TGTGCCAGCAGCCAAGTCTCCAGGGGGATATGGGCTAGCGGCACAGATACGCAGTATTTT. Amino acids: CASSQVSRGIWASGTDTQYF. The V and J genes are TRBV3-1 (or the pseudogene TRBV3-2) and TRBJ2-3; a weak D match, TRBD1 (7 bases). The CDR3 sequence is 20 residues long. The germline CDR1 and CDR2 sequences are LGHDT and YNNKEL (reference sequence). The ends were cut back, 1 base at V and 1 base at J, with 24 bases in the middle.

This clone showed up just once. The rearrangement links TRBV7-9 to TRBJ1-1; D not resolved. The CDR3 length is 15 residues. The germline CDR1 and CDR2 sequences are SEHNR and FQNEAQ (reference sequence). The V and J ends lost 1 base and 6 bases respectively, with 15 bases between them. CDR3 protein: CASSLGISGIAEAFF. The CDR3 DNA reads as TGTGCCAGCAGCTTAGGAATCTCGGGAATAGCTGAAGCTTTCTTT. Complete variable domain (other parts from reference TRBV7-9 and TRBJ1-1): DTGVSQNPRHKITKRGQNVTFRCDPISEHNRLYWYRQTLGQGPEFLTYFQNEAQLEKSRLLSDRFSAERPKGSFSTLEIQRTEQGDSAMYLCASSLGISGIAEAFFGQGTRLTVV.

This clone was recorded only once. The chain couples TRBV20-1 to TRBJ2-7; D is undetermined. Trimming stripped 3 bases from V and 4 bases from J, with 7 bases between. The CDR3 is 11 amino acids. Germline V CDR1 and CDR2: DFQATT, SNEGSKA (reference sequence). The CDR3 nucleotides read TGCAGTGCTAGGAGAGAATACGAGCAGTACTTC. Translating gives CSARREYEQYF.

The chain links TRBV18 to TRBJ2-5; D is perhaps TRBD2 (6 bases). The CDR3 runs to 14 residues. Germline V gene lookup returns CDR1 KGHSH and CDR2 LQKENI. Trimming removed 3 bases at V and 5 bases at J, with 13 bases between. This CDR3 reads CASSPGLGGETQYF. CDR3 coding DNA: TGTGCCAGCTCACCGGGGCTAGGAGGGGAGACCCAGTACTTC.